Below, 18 T cell receptor beta chains from the same sample are listed, as sequenced in a study of technical replicates of blood from a few donors. Measured with immunoSEQ multiplex PCR; TCRdb has only the in-frame clones, and not every one. Of about 59,000 clones listed, about 83% are singletons. Sequenced input: PBMCs. The receptors originated from a human donor in good health. Some clones in this sample may be carry-over from other donors' samples.

This chain uses TRBV15 with TRBJ2-7, with D tentatively TRBD2 (5 bases). Germline V lookup: CDR1 LNHNV, CDR2 YYDKDF (reference sequence). V was clipped by 1 base and J by 6 bases, with 7 bases between them. The CDR3 consists of 12 residues. This CDR3 is CATSRGEGEQYF. CDR3 coding DNA: TGTGCCACCAGCAGAGGTGAGGGCGAGCAGTACTTC.

This clone appeared a single time. The V and J genes are TRBV2 and TRBJ2-2; 9 nucleotides agree with TRBD1. J lost 1 base, V lost 6 bases, and 3 bases had no gene match. The germline gives CDR1 SNHLY, CDR2 FYNNEI. This CDR3 is 15 amino acids long. DNA for the CDR3: TGTGCCAGCAGAGGGACAGGGAGGAACACCGGGGAGCTGTTTTTT. Its translation is CASRGTGRNTGELFF.

V usage is TRBV9 and J usage is TRBJ2-3; 9 bases align to TRBD2. Germline CDR1 is SGDLS and CDR2 is YYNGEE. The CDR3 is made up of 16 amino acids. The junction had 8 bases not matched to a gene; V was cut back by 0 bases and J by 6 bases. The CDR3 DNA reads as TGTGCCAGCAGCGTAGATGCGGGGGGGCGGGGCGATACGCAGTATTTT. Residues: CASSVDAGGRGDTQYF.

V gene TRBV30 combines with J gene TRBJ2-5; D call uncertain. The CDR3 contains 12 residues. V dropped 1 base and J dropped 2 bases, with 5 bases sitting between them. Germline CDR1 and CDR2: GTSNPN and SVGIG (reference sequence). CDR3 bases: TGTGCCTGGAGTGATCTTCAAGAGACCCAGTACTTC. Translating it yields CAWSDLQETQYF.

V is TRBV6-4 and J is TRBJ2-3; no reliable D call. CDR3 length equals 16 residues. Germline CDR1 is MRHNA and CDR2 is SNTAGT. The germline V and J ends were trimmed by 1 base and 2 bases, with 13 bases remaining between them. The CDR3 region has the DNA TGTGCCAGCAGTGACTGTAGCCTAAAAACCACAGATACGCAGTATTTT. It specifies CASSDCSLKTTDTQYF.

V gene TRBV6-1 combines with J gene TRBJ2-3; TRBD2 aligns across 12 bases. The CDR3 sequence is 15 residues long. Losses at the gene ends were 4 bases for V and 3 bases for J; bases not matched to a gene: 2. CDR1 is MNHNS and CDR2 is SASEGT in the germline V gene. The CDR3, as DNA: TGTGCCAGCAGTGCAACTAGCGGGGGGACAGATACGCAGTATTTT. This gives the protein CASSATSGGTDTQYF.

This clone was seen once. The V gene is TRBV7-2, the J gene TRBJ1-5; tentatively, D is TRBD1 (6 bases). CDR3 length equals 15 residues. Trimming left V 2 bases short and J 2 bases short, with 10 bases between. Germline CDR1 reads SGHTA; CDR2 reads FQGNSA. CDR3 residues: CASSLQGGGNQPQHF. The CDR3 bases are TGTGCCAGCAGCTTACAAGGGGGTGGCAATCAGCCCCAGCATTTT.

This chain uses TRBV4-3 with TRBJ2-5; TRBD1 aligns across 7 bases. This CDR3 comprises 15 residues. The junction had 3 bases not matched to a gene; V was cut back by 0 bases and J by 2 bases. Germline-derived CDR1 and CDR2 are LGHNA and YSLEER. In DNA, the CDR3 is TGCGCCAGCAGCCAAGAGAGGACAGGACAAGAGACCCAGTACTTC. Translated: CASSQERTGQETQYF.

The gene calls are TRBV7-8 and TRBJ2-3; D unresolved. Trimming removed 7 bases at V and 2 bases at J, with 16 bases between. Germline V lookup: CDR1 SGHVS, CDR2 FQNEAQ. This CDR3 contains 15 residues. CDR3 coding DNA: TGTGCCAGCACCTCGAGACTGCACCTCACAGATACGCAGTATTTT. Amino acid sequence: CASTSRLHLTDTQYF. Using reference TRBV7-8 and TRBJ2-3 for the parts outside the CDR3, the full variable domain is GAGVSQSPRYKVAKRGQDVALRCDPISGHVSLFWYQQALGQGPEFLTYFQNEAQLDKSGLPSDRFFAERPEGSVSTLKIQRTQQEDSAVYLCASTSRLHLTDTQYFGPGTRLTVL.

V and J are TRBV7-9 and TRBJ1-6; 7 bases fit TRBD1. V was pared by 5 bases and J by 4 bases, with 8 bases of the junction left unmatched. Germline V CDR1 and CDR2: SEHNR, FQNEAQ (reference sequence). This CDR3 has 16 residues. CDR3: CASSLDLGQYNSPLHF. CDR3 nucleotides: TGTGCCAGCAGCCTCGATCTGGGACAGTATAATTCACCCCTCCACTTT.

This chain joins TRBV7-9 and TRBJ1-2, with 7 bases aligning to TRBD1. J gave up 4 bases and V 5 bases, and 10 bases lay outside the gene matches. The CDR3 has 15 residues. CDR1 and CDR2 (germline): SEHNR, FQNEAQ (reference sequence). In nucleotides, the CDR3 is TGTGCCAGCAGCCTCCGGGTGACAGGGAGCTATGGCTACACCTTC. It specifies CASSLRVTGSYGYTF.

The chain couples TRBV11-1 to TRBJ2-2, with TRBD2 identical over 10 bases. This CDR3 region has 15 residues. Trimming cost V 6 bases and J 5 bases; bases outside gene matches: 6. Germline V gene data show CDR1 as SGHAT and CDR2 as FQDESV (reference sequence). The CDR3 region is CASRSTSGATGELFF. In nucleotides, the CDR3 is TGTGCCAGCAGATCCACTAGCGGGGCTACCGGGGAGCTGTTTTTT.

The J gene is TRBJ2-1, the V gene TRBV6-6, with D perhaps TRBD2 (6 bases). CDR1 and CDR2 (germline): MNHNY, SVGAGI (reference sequence). The CDR3 contains 14 residues. The V and J ends lost 7 bases and 7 bases respectively, with 17 bases between them. This chain's CDR3 is CASKPGGILNEQFF. The CDR3, as DNA: TGTGCCAGCAAACCTGGGGGGATTTTGAATGAGCAGTTCTTC.

The V gene is TRBV27, the J gene TRBJ1-5, with D perhaps matching TRBD1 (5 bases). Germline V gene lookup returns CDR1 MNHEY and CDR2 SMNVEV (reference sequence). This CDR3 region has 15 residues. Deletions cut 3 bases from V and 3 bases from J, with 12 bases between. In nucleotides, the CDR3 is TGTGCCAGCAGTTTGGGGTGGGGGGTCAATCAGCCCCAGCATTTT. Residues: CASSLGWGVNQPQHF.

The chain is built from TRBV21-1 and TRBJ2-7; the DNA was not used to check the table's D call, TRBD2. TRBV21-1 constitutes a pseudogene. CDR3 length: 12 amino acids. The chain's CDR3 is CASSKGGVEQYF. The CDR3 DNA follows: TGTGCCAGCAGCAAAGGGGGGGTCGAGCAGTACTTC.

The J gene is TRBJ1-2, the V gene TRBV5-4; D gene unclear. Germline V CDR1 and CDR2: SGHNT, YYREEE (reference sequence). This CDR3 is built from 16 residues. V was clipped by 4 bases and J by 2 bases, with 18 bases between them. The CDR3 DNA is TGTGCCAGCAGCCCGTGGCGGGGTCAGACCAACTATGGCTACACCTTC. It codes for CASSPWRGQTNYGYTF.

The V call is TRBV7-6, the J call TRBJ2-1, with 9 positions matching TRBD1. The CDR3 is 14 amino acids. V lost 4 bases and J lost 5; bases outside the gene matches: 3. Germline V CDR1 and CDR2: SGHVS, FNYEAQ. The CDR3 region has the DNA TGTGCCAGCAGCTACCGACAGGGGGACAATGAGCAGTTCTTC. As protein: CASSYRQGDNEQFF.

The V call is TRBV5-1, the J call TRBJ2-3; 7 bases align to TRBD1. With 5 bases clipped from V and 2 bases from J, the junction kept 5 bases outside the gene matches. Per germline, CDR1 SGHRS and CDR2 YFSETQ. The CDR3 extends over 14 amino acids. The chain's CDR3 is CASSGDSVTDTQYF. CDR3 bases: TGCGCCAGCAGTGGGGACAGTGTCACAGATACGCAGTATTTT.